Listed here are 19 T cell receptor beta chains from one sample, sequenced in a study of T cell responses to AZD1222 COVID-19 vaccine. Measured with immunoSEQ multiplex PCR; TCRdb has only the in-frame clones, and not every one. The sample lists around 150,000 clones; approximately 92% were seen once. The material sequenced was peripheral blood, taken 28 days after the second AZD1222 dose. Source of these receptors: an adult who received the AZD1222 COVID-19 vaccine.

The chain is built from TRBV3-1 (or the pseudogene TRBV3-2) and TRBJ1-4; D possibly corresponds to TRBD1 (5 bases). V gave up 0 bases and J gave up 8 bases, with 16 bases separating them. Germline lookup yields CDR1 LGHDT and CDR2 YNNKEL (reference sequence). This CDR3 contains 16 residues. CDR3 region: CASSQDSGPKGEKLFF. The DNA of the CDR3 is TGTGCCAGCAGCCAAGACTCCGGTCCCAAGGGGGAAAAACTGTTTTTT.

The V and J genes are TRBV19 and TRBJ2-2, with TRBD1 matching 9 bases. Germline V gives CDR1 LNHDA, CDR2 SQIVND (reference sequence). J lost 5 bases, V lost 7 bases, and 5 bases had no gene match. This CDR3 comprises 14 residues. The CDR3 DNA reads as TGTGCCAGTAACGACAGGGGGAGGACCGGGGAGCTGTTTTTT. Translated, it gives CASNDRGRTGELFF.

This chain joins TRBV12-3 or TRBV12-4 and TRBJ1-1, with a weak D call TRBD1 (5 bases). The CDR3 spans 11 residues. V was shortened by 5 bases and J by 6 bases, with 7 bases between the two germline ends. The CDR3 protein is CASSRTPEAFF. Written as DNA, the CDR3 is TGTGCCAGCAGTCGGACACCTGAAGCTTTCTTT.

The rearrangement uses TRBV7-8 and TRBJ1-6; D is unclear. V was trimmed by 2 bases and J by 7 bases, leaving 3 bases between them. Germline V lookup: CDR1 SGHVS, CDR2 FQNEAQ. This CDR3 has 12 amino acids. DNA of the CDR3: TGTGCCAGCAGCTTAATGAATTCACCCCTCCACTTT. It codes for CASSLMNSPLHF.

V and J are TRBV9 and TRBJ2-7; D perhaps matches TRBD1 (6 bases). Germline V lookup: CDR1 SGDLS, CDR2 YYNGEE. Trimming shortened V by 0 bases and J by 1 base, and 14 bases separated the two germline ends. The CDR3 sequence is 16 residues long. The CDR3 coding sequence is TGTGCCAGCAGCGTAGGGGGCCAGGGGCTTTCCTACGAGCAGTACTTC. Amino acids: CASSVGGQGLSYEQYF.

The rearrangement uses TRBV2 and TRBJ1-1, with no clear D. Germline-derived CDR1 and CDR2 are SNHLY and FYNNEI. The CDR3 contains 12 residues. V shed 1 base and J shed 3 bases, with 3 bases lying between them. The chain's CDR3 is CASSEGDTEAFF. For the CDR3, the DNA is TGTGCCAGCAGTGAAGGGGACACTGAAGCTTTCTTT.

V is TRBV11-3 and J is TRBJ1-2; 7 bases line up with TRBD1. The CDR3 has 15 amino acids. The J segment lost 7 bases and the V segment lost 4 bases, leaving 12 bases of the junction unmatched. Germline V gives CDR1 SGHNT, CDR2 YENEEA. CDR3 DNA sequence: TGTGCCAGCAGCTCCCCCCTCGACAGGGCGGGTGGCTACACCTTC. It codes for CASSSPLDRAGGYTF.

The rearrangement uses TRBV23-1 and TRBJ1-5; 7 nucleotides align to TRBD1. Being an ORF, TRBV23-1 has a function that is uncertain. The CDR3 contains 18 residues. Losses at the gene ends were 3 bases for V and 0 bases for J; bases not matched to a gene: 11. The CDR3: CASSHMTGQIFSNQPQHF. Written as DNA, the CDR3 is TGCGCCAGCAGTCATATGACGGGACAGATTTTTAGCAATCAGCCCCAGCATTTT.

The chain has TRBV5-6 and TRBJ1-2; D gene unclear. Germline CDR1 SGHDT, CDR2 YYEEEE. The CDR3 contains 12 residues. V lost 4 bases to trimming and J lost 6 bases, with 10 bases between them. The CDR3 DNA sequence: TGTGCCAGCAGCCCAGCAGCGGATGGCTACACCTTC. Its translation is CASSPAADGYTF.

This clone was recorded only once. V is TRBV25-1 and J is TRBJ1-2, with D unclear. Trimming cost V 0 bases and J 7 bases, with 15 bases left between them. There are 15 residues in the CDR3. Per germline, CDR1 MGHDK and CDR2 SYGVNS. In DNA form, the CDR3 reads TGTGCCAGCAGTGAATATATCGGACGAGGGCTTGGCTACACCTTC. It specifies CASSEYIGRGLGYTF.

This chain joins TRBV2 and TRBJ1-6; tentative D call: TRBD1 (6 bases). The V end lost 6 bases, the J end lost 5 bases, and 26 bases lay between the germline ends. Germline V gene lookup returns CDR1 SNHLY and CDR2 FYNNEI. The CDR3 sequence is 19 residues long. CDR3 DNA sequence: TGTGCCAGCAGCTCAGTCAAGGACAGATTTGCTTTCAATAATTCACCCCTCCACTTT. It codes for CASSSVKDRFAFNNSPLHF.

V gene TRBV5-1 combines with J gene TRBJ2-1, with D hard to call. The germline V and J ends were trimmed by 3 bases and 0 bases, with 7 bases remaining between them. Germline V gene data show CDR1 as SGHRS and CDR2 as YFSETQ. The length of the CDR3 is 14 residues. CDR3 sequence reads: CASSWGSSYNEQFF. The DNA of the CDR3 is TGCGCCAGCAGCTGGGGAAGCTCCTACAATGAGCAGTTCTTC.

The chain joins TRBV7-9 to TRBJ1-2; a possible D gene is TRBD1 (6 bases). CDR1 is SEHNR and CDR2 is FQNEAQ in the germline V gene (reference sequence). V lost 5 bases to trimming and J lost 4 bases, with 14 bases between them. The CDR3 runs to 14 residues. CDR3 DNA: TGTGCCAGCAGCCAAAATCACAGGGTCTATGGCTACACCTTC. Translated: CASSQNHRVYGYTF.

The CDR3 DNA reads TGTGCCAGTGGGAACACTGAAGCTTTCTTT. Translated: CASGNTEAFF. The chain has TRBV2 and TRBJ1-1; D is unclear. CDR3 length: 10 amino acids. V was trimmed by 9 bases and J by 1 base, leaving 3 bases between them. Germline loops: CDR1 SNHLY, CDR2 FYNNEI.

The chain combines TRBV7-8 with TRBJ1-5; no clear D. There are 13 residues in the CDR3. V lost 1 base and J 5 bases, leaving 6 bases between the germline ends. CDR1 is SGHVS and CDR2 is FQNEAQ in the germline V gene. The CDR3 coding sequence is TGTGCCAGCAGCTTAGTGAATTATCAGCCCCAGCATTTT. This encodes CASSLVNYQPQHF.

The chain is built from TRBV10-3 and TRBJ1-3, with D perhaps matching TRBD1 (5 bases). CDR3 length: 17 amino acids. CDR1 and CDR2 from the germline V gene are ENHRY and SYGVKD. Trimming removed 7 bases at V and 0 bases at J, with 19 bases between. This CDR3 is CAITGQRLTGSGNTIYF. CDR3 DNA sequence: TGTGCCATCACAGGACAACGCCTCACCGGCTCTGGAAACACCATATATTTT.

The chain links TRBV3-1 (or the pseudogene TRBV3-2) to TRBJ1-2; D is perhaps TRBD1 (5 bases). This CDR3 contains 14 residues. Germline-derived CDR1 and CDR2 are LGHDT and YNNKEL (reference sequence). V lost 1 base to trimming and J lost 4 bases, with 10 bases between them. DNA of the CDR3: TGTGCCAGCAGCCAAGGAGGGGTAATCTATGGCTACACCTTC. Amino acid sequence: CASSQGGVIYGYTF.

The rearrangement joins TRBV3-1 (or the pseudogene TRBV3-2) to TRBJ1-4; D is ambiguous. This CDR3 region has 12 residues. The germline CDR1 and CDR2 sequences are LGHDT and YNNKEL (reference sequence). Trimming shortened V by 4 bases and J by 4 bases, and 4 bases separated the two germline ends. The CDR3 sequence: CASSRINEKLFF. CDR3 DNA: TGTGCCAGCAGCCGCATTAATGAAAAACTGTTTTTT.

The chain employs TRBV5-4 and TRBJ2-7; tentative D call: TRBD1 (7 bases). Germline-derived CDR1 and CDR2 are SGHNT and YYREEE (reference sequence). Between the trimmed V and J ends, which lost 2 bases and 5 bases, there was a span of 14 bases. The CDR3 is 14 residues long. The CDR3 loop reads CASSFQGGSHEQYF. The CDR3 nucleotides read TGTGCCAGCAGCTTTCAGGGGGGAAGTCACGAGCAGTACTTC.